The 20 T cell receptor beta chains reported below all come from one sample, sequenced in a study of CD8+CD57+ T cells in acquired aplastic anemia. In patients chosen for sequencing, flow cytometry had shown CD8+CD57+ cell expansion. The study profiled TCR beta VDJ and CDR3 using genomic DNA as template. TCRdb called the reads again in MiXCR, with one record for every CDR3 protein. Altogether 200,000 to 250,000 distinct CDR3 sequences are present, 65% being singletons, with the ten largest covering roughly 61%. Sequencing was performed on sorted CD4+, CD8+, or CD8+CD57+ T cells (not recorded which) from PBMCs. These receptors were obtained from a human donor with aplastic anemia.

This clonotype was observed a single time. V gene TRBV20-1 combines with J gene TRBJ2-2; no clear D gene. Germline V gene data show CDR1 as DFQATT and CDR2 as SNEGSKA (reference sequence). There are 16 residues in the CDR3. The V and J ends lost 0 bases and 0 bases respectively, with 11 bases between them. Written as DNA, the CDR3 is TGCAGTGCTAGAGATCCTTGGAAAACGAACACCGGGGAGCTGTTTTTT. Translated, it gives CSARDPWKTNTGELFF.

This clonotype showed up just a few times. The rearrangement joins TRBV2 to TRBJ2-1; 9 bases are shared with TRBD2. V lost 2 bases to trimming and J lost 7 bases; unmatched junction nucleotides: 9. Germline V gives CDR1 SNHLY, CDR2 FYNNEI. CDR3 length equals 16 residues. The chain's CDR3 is CASSEFPSGAWNEQFF. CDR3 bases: TGTGCCAGCAGTGAATTCCCTAGCGGGGCGTGGAATGAGCAGTTCTTC. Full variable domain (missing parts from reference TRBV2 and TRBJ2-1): EPEVTQTPSHQVTQMGQEVILRCVPISNHLYFYWYRQILGQKVEFLVSFYNNEISEKSEIFDDQFSVERPDGSNFTLKIRSTKLEDSAMYFCASSEFPSGAWNEQFFGPGTRLTVL.

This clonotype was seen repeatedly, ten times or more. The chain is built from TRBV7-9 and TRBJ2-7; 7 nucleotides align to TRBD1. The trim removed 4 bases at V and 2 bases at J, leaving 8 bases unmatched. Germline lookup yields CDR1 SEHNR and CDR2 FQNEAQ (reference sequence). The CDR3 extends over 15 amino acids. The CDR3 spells CASSSDREETYEQYF. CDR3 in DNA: TGTGCCAGCAGCTCCGACAGGGAAGAGACCTACGAGCAGTACTTC.

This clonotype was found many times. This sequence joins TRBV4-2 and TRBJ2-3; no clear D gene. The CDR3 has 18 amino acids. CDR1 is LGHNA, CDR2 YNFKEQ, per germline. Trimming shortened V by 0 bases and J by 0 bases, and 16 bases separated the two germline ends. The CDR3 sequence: CASSQDVSDSSSTDTQYF. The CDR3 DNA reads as TGTGCCAGCAGCCAAGACGTTTCCGACTCTTCGAGCACAGATACGCAGTATTTT.

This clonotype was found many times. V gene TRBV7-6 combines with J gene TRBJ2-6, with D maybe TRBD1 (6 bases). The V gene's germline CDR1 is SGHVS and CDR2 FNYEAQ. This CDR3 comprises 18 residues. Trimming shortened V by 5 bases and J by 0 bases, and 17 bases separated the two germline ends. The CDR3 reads CASSPEGGRISGANVLTF. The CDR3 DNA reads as TGTGCCAGCAGCCCAGAAGGGGGAAGGATCTCTGGGGCCAACGTCCTGACTTTC.

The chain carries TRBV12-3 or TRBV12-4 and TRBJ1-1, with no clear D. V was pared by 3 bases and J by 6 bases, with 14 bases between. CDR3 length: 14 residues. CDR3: CASSFMSQNSEAFF. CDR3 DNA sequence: TGTGCCAGCAGTTTTATGTCTCAGAATTCTGAAGCTTTCTTT.

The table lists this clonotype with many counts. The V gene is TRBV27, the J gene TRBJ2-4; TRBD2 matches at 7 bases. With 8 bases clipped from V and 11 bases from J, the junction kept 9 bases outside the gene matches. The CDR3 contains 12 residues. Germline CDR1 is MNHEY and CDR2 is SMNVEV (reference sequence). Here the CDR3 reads CASGKGLVVQYF. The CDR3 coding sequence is TGTGCCAGCGGCAAAGGACTAGTGGTTCAGTACTTC.

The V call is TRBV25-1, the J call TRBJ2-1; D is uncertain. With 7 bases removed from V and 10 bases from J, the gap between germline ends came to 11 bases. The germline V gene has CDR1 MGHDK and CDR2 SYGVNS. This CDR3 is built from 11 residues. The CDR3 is CASTVVGEQFF. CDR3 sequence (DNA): TGTGCCAGCACCGTGGTGGGGGAGCAGTTCTTC.

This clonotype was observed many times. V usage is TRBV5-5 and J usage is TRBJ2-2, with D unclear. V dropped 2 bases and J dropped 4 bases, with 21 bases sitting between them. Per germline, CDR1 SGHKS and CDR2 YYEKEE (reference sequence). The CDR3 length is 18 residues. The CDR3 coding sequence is TGTGCCAGCAGCTTACGAGCCGCCCCGGGTTCCCTCACCGGGGAGCTGTTTTTT. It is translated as CASSLRAAPGSLTGELFF.

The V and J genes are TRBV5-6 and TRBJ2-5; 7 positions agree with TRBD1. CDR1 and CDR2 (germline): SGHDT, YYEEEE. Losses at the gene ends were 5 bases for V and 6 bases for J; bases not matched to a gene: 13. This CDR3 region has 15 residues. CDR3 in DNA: TGTGCCAGCAGGCTTTGGGGCGACAGGGCTAAGACCCAGTACTTC. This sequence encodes CASRLWGDRAKTQYF.

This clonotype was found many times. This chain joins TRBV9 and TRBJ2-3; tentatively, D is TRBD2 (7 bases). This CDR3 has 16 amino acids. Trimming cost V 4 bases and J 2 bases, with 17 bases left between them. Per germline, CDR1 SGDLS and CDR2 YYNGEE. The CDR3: CASSSPRGGNTDTQYF. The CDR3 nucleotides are TGTGCCAGCAGCTCTCCAAGGGGGGGGAACACAGATACGCAGTATTTT.

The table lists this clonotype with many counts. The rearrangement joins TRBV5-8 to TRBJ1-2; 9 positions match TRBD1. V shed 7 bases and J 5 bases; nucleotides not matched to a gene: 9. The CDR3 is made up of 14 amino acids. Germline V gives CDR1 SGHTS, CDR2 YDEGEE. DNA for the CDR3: TGTGCCAGCGGCATGAGGGGGACAGGGTATGGCTACACCTTC. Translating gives CASGMRGTGYGYTF.

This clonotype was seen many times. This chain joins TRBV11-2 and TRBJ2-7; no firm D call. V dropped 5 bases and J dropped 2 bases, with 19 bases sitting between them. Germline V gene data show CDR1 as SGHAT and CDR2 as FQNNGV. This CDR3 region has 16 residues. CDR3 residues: CASSALLGIGPYEQYF. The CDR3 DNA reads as TGTGCCAGCAGCGCCCTCCTGGGAATAGGACCCTACGAGCAGTACTTC. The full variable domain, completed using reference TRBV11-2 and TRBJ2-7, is EAGVAQSPRYKIIEKRQSVAFWCNPISGHATLYWYQQILGQGPKLLIQFQNNGVVDDSQLPKDRFSAERLKGVDSTLKIQPAKLEDSAVYLCASSALLGIGPYEQYFGPGTRLTVT.

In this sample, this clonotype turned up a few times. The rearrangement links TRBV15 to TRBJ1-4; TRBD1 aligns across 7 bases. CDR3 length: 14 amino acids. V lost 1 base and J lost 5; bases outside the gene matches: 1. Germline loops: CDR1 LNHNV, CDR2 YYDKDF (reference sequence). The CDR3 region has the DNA TGTGCCACCAGCAGAGGACAGGGAAATGAAAAACTGTTTTTT. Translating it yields CATSRGQGNEKLFF.

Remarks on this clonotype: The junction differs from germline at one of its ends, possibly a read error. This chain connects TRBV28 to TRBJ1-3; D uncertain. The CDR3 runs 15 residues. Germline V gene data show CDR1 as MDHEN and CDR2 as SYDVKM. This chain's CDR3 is CASSPPGAAGNTRYF. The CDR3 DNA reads TGTGCCAGCAGCCCCCCGGGCGCAGCTGGAAACACCAGATATTTT. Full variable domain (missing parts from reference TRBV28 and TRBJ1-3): DVKVTQSSRYLVKRTGEKVFLECVQDMDHENMFWYRQDPGLGLRLIYFSYDVKMKEKGDIPEGYSVSREKKERFSLILESASTNQTSMYLCASSPPGAAGNTRYFGEGSWLTVV.

The DNA of the CDR3 is TGCAGTGCTTCCGGGACAGGGGATGAAAAACTGTTTTTT. This gives the protein CSASGTGDEKLFF. The J gene is TRBJ1-4, the V gene TRBV20-1, with 10 bases aligning to TRBD1. Germline lookup yields CDR1 DFQATT and CDR2 SNEGSKA (reference sequence). This CDR3 region has 13 residues. V was pared by 5 bases and J by 6 bases, with 3 bases of the junction left unmatched.

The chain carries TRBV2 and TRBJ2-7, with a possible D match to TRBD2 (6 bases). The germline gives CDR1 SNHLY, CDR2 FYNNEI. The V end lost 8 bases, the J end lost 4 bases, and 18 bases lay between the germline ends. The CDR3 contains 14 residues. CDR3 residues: CASYPGTPQYEQYF. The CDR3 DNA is TGTGCCAGCTATCCCGGGACTCCCCAATACGAGCAGTACTTC.

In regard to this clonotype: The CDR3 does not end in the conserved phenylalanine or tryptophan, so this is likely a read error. In DNA form, the CDR3 reads TGTGCCAGCAGCTCGCAGCCAGGGGGCCGGACAGATACGCAGTATCTT. Translated: CASSSQPGGRTDTQYL. This chain uses TRBV7-2 with TRBJ2-3, with 8 bases identical to TRBD1. The CDR3 sequence is 16 residues long. Per germline, CDR1 SGHTA and CDR2 FQGNSA. After removal of 4 bases from V and 3 bases from J, the junction contained 9 bases not matched to a gene.

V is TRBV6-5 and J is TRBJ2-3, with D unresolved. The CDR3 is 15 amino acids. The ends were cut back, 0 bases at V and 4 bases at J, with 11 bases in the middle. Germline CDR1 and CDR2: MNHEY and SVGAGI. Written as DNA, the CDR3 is TGTGCCAGCAGTTACTCGACGCATTCCGCAGATACGCAGTATTTT. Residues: CASSYSTHSADTQYF.

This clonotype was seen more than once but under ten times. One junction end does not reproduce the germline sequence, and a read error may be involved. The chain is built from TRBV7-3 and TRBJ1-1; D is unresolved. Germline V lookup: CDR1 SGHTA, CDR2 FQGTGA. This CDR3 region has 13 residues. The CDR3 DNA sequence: TGTGCTAGCAGCTTAGGGAAAGGGACTGAAGCTTTCTTT. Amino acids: CASSLGKGTEAFF.